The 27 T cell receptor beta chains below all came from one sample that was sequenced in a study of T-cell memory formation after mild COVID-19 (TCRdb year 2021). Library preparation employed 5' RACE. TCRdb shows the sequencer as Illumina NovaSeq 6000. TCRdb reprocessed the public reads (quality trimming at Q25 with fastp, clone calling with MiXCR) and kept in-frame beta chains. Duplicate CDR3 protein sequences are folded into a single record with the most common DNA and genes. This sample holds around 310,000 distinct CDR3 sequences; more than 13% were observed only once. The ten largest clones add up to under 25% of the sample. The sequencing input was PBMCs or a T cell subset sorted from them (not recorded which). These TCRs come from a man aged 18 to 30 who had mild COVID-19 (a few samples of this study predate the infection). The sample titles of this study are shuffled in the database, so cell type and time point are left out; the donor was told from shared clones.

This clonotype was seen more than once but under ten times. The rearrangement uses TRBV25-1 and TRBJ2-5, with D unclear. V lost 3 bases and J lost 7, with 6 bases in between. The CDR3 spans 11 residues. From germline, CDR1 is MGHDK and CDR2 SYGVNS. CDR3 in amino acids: CASSDRGTQYF. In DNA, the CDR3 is TGTGCCAGCAGTGATCGTGGGACCCAGTACTTC.

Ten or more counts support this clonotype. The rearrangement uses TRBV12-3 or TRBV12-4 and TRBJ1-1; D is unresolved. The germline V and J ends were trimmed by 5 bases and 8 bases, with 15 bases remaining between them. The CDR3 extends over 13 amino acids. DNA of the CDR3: TGTGCCAGCAGTCCCCCGAGGGTGGAGGAAGCTTTCTTT. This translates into CASSPPRVEEAFF.

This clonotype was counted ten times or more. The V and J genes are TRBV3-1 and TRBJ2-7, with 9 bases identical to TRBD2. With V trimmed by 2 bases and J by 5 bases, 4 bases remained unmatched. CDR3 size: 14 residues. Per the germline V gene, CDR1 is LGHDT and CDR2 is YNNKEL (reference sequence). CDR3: CASSQILAGNEQYF. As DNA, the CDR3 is TGTGCCAGCAGCCAAATTCTAGCGGGGAACGAGCAGTACTTC.

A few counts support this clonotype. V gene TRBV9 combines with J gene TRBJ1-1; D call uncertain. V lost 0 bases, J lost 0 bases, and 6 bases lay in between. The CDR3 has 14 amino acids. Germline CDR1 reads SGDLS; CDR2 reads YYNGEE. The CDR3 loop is CASSVETMNTEAFF. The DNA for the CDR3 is TGTGCCAGCAGCGTAGAGACTATGAACACTGAAGCTTTCTTT.

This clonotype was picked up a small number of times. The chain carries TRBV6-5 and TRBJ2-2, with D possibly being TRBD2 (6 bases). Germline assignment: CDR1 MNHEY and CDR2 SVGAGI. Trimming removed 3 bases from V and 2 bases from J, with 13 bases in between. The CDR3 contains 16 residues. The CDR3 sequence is CASSYWRGINTGELFF. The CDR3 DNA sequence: TGTGCCAGCAGTTATTGGAGGGGCATCAACACCGGGGAGCTGTTTTTT.

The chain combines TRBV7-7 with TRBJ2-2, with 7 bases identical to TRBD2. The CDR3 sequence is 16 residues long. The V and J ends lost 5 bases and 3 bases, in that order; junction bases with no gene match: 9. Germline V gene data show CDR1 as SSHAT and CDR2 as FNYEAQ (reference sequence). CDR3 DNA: TGTGCCAGCAGCCCCAGGGAGGGGATCCACACCGGGGAGCTGTTTTTT. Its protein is CASSPREGIHTGELFF.

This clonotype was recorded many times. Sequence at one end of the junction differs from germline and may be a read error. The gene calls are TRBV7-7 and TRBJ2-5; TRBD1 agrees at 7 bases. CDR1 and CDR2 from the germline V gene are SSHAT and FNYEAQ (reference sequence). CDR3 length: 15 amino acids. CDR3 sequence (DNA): TGTGCTAGCAGCTTAGCCACGGGACAGACGCAGACCCAGTACTTC. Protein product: CASSLATGQTQTQYF.

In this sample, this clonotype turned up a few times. The CDR3 DNA reads TGTGCCAGCAGCTTAACGGGCGCGGACGAGCAGTACTTC. Protein product: CASSLTGADEQYF. The chain has TRBV11-3 and TRBJ2-7, with D hard to call. The CDR3 spans 13 residues. CDR1 is SGHNT, CDR2 YENEEA, per germline. Trimming shortened V by 2 bases and J by 5 bases, and 10 bases separated the two germline ends. Together with reference TRBV11-3 and TRBJ2-7, the CDR3 gives the full variable domain: EAGVVQSPRYKIIEKKQPVAFWCNPISGHNTLYWYLQNLGQGPELLIRYENEEAVDDSQLPKDRFSAERLKGVDSTLKIQPAELGDSAVYLCASSLTGADEQYFGPGTRLTVT.

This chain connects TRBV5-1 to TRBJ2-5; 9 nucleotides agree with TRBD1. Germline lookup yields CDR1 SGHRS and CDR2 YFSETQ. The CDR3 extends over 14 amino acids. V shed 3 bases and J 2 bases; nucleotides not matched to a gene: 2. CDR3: CASSWDRAQETQYF. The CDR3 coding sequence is TGCGCCAGCAGCTGGGACAGGGCTCAAGAGACCCAGTACTTC.

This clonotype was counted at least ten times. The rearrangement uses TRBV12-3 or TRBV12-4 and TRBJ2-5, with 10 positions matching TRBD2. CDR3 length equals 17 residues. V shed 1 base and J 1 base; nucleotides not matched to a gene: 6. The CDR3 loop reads CASSLGNSGGLQETQYF. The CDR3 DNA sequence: TGTGCCAGCAGTTTAGGGAATAGCGGGGGGCTCCAAGAGACCCAGTACTTC.

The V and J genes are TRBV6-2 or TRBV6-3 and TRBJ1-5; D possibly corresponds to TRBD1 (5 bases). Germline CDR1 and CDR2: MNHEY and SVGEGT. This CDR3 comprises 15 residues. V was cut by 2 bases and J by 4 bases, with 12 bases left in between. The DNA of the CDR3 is TGTGCCAGCAGTTACGCCCCGGGGGGTAATCAGCCCCAGCATTTT. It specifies CASSYAPGGNQPQHF.

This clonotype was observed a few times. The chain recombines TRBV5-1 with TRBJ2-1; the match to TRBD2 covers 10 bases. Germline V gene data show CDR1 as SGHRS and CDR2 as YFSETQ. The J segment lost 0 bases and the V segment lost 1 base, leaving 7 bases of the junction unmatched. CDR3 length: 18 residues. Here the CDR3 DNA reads TGCGCCAGCAGCTTGTATAGCGGGGGGTCGAGCTCCTACAATGAGCAGTTCTTC. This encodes CASSLYSGGSSSYNEQFF.

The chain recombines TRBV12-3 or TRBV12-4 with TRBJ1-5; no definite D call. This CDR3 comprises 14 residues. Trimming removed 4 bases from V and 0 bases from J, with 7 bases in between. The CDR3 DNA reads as TGTGCCAGCAGTTCCTACTATAGCAATCAGCCCCAGCATTTT. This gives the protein CASSSYYSNQPQHF.

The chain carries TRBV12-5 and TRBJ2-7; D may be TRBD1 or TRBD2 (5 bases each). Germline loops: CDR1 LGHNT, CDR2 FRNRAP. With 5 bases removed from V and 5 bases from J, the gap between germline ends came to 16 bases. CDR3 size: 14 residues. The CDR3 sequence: CASGLRGRRDEQYV. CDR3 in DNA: TGTGCTAGTGGTCTCCGGGGCAGAAGGGACGAGCAGTACGTC.

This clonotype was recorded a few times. The CDR3 DNA follows: TGTGCCAGCTCACCTACGCAGGGTTCTGAAGCTTTCTTT. This gives the protein CASSPTQGSEAFF. This chain connects TRBV18 to TRBJ1-1, with a weak D call TRBD1 (5 bases). V lost 3 bases and J 6 bases, leaving 11 bases between the germline ends. The CDR3 length is 13 residues. Germline values: CDR1 KGHSH, CDR2 LQKENI.

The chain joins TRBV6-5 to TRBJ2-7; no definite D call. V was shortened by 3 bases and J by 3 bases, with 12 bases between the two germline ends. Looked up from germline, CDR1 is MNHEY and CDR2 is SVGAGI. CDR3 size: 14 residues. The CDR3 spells CASSYSYSLYEQYF. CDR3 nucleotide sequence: TGTGCCAGCAGTTATTCGTACAGTCTCTACGAGCAGTACTTC.

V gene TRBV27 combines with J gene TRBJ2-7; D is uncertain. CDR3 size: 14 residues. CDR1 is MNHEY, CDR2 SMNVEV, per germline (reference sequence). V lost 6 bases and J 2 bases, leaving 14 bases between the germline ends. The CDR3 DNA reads TGTGCCAGCAGCCTGATTTTCGAAGCCTACGAGCAGTACTTC. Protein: CASSLIFEAYEQYF.

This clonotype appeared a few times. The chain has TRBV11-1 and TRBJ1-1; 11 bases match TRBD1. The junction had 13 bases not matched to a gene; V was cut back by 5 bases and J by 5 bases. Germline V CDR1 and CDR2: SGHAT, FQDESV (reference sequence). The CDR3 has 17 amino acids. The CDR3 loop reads CASSVGTGGGPMTEAFF. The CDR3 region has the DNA TGTGCCAGCAGCGTTGGGACAGGGGGAGGCCCCATGACTGAAGCTTTCTTT.

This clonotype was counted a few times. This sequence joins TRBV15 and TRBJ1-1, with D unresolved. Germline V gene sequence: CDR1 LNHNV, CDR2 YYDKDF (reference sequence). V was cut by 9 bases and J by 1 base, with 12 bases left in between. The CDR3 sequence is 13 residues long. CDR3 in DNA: TGTGCCACACAAACGGGGAGGAACACTGAAGCTTTCTTT. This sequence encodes CATQTGRNTEAFF.

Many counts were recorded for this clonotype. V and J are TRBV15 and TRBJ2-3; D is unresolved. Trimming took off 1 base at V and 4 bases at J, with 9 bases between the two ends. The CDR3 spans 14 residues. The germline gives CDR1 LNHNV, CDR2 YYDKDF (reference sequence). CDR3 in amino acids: CATSRGVPPDTQYF. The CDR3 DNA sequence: TGTGCCACCAGCAGAGGTGTGCCCCCAGATACGCAGTATTTT.

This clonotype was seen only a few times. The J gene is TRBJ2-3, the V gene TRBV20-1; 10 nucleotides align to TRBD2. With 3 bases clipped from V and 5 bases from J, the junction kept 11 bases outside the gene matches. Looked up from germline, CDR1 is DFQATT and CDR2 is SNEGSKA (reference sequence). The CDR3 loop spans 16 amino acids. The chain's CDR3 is CSARGPAGGPIDTQYF. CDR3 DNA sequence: TGCAGTGCTAGGGGGCCAGCGGGGGGGCCTATAGATACGCAGTATTTT.

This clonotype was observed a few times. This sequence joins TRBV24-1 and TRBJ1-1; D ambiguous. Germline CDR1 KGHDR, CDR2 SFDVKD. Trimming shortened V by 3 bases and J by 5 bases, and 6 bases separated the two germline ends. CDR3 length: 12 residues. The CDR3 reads CATSDGRTEAFF. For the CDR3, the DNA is TGTGCCACCAGTGATGGGCGGACTGAAGCTTTCTTT.

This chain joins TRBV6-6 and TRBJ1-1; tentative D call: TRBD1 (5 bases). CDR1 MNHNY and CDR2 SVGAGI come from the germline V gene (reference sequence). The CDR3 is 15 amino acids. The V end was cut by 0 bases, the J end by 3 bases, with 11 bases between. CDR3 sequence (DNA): TGTGCCAGCAGTTACTCGAGGGGTAAGGACACTGAAGCTTTCTTT. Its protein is CASSYSRGKDTEAFF.

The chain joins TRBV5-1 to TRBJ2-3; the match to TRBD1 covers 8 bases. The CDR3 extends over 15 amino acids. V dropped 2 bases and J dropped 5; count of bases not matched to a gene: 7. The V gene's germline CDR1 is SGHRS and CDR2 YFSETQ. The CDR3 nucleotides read TGCGCCAGCAGCTTCGGGGGACAGGCGGAAGATACGCAGTATTTT. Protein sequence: CASSFGGQAEDTQYF.

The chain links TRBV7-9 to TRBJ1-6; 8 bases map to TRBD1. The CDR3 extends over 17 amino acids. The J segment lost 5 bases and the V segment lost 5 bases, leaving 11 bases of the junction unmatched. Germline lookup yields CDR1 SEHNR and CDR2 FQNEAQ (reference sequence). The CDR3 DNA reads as TGTGCCAGCAGCCGAGGGGACAGGCATGCGAATAATTCACCCCTCCACTTT. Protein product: CASSRGDRHANNSPLHF.

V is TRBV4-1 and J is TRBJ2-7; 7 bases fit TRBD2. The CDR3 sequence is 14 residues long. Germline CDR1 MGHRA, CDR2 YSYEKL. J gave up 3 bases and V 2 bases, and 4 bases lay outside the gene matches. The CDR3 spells CASSQIGEGYEQYF. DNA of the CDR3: TGCGCCAGCAGCCAAATTGGGGAGGGCTACGAGCAGTACTTC.

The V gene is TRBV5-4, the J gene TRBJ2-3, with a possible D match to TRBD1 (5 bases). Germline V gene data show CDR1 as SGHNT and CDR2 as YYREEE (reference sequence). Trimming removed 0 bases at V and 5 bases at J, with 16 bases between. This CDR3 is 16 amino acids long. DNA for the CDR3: TGTGCCAGCAGCTTGGGGGGCGACCAACGGCGAGATACGCAGTATTTT. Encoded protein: CASSLGGDQRRDTQYF. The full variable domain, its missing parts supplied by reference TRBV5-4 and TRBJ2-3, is ETGVTQSPTHLIKTRGQQVTLRCSSQSGHNTVSWYQQALGQGPQFIFQYYREEENGRGNFPPRFSGLQFPNYSSELNVNALELDDSALYLCASSLGGDQRRDTQYFGPGTRLTVL.